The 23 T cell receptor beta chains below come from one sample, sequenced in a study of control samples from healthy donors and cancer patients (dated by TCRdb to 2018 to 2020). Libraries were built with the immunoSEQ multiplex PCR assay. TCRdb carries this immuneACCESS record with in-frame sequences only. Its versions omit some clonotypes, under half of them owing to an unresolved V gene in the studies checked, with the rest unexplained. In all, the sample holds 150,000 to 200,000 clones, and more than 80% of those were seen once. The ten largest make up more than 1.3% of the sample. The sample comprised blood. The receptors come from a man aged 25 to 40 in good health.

CDR3: CASSSQSFSGANVLTF. CDR3 sequence (DNA): TGCGCCAGCAGCTCCCAATCCTTCTCTGGGGCCAACGTCCTGACTTTC. The chain employs TRBV5-1 and TRBJ2-6; D ambiguous. The germline gives CDR1 SGHRS, CDR2 YFSETQ. Trimming removed 3 bases at V and 0 bases at J, with 10 bases between. The CDR3 runs 16 residues.

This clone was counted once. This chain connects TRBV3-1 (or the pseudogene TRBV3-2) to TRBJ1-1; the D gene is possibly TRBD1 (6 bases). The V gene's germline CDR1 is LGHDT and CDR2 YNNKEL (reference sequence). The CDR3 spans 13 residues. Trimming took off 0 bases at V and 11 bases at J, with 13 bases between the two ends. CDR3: CASSQDLGGRAFF. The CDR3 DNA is TGTGCCAGCAGCCAAGATCTTGGGGGGCGGGCTTTCTTT.

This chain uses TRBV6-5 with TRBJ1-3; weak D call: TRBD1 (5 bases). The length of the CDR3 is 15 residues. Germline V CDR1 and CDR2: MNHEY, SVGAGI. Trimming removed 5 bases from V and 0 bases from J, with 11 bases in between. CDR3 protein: CASSRDSGSGNTIYF. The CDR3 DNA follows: TGTGCCAGCAGTCGGGACTCAGGCTCTGGAAACACCATATATTTT.

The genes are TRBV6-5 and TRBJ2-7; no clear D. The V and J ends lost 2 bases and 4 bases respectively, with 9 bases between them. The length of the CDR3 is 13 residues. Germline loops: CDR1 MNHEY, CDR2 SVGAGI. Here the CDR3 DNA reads TGTGCCAGCAGTTACCGGACGGATTACGAGCAGTACTTC. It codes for CASSYRTDYEQYF.

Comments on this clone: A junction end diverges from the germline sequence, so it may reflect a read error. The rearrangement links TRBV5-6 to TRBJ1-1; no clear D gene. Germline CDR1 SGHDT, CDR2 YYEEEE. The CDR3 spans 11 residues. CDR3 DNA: TGTGCCAGCAGCTTGGGCTGGGCCCGGCGTTTT. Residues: CASSLGWARRF.

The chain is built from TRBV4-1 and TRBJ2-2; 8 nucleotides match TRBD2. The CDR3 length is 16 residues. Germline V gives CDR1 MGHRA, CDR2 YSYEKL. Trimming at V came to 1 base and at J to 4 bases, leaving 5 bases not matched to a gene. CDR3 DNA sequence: TGCGCCAGCAGCCAAGTCGCGGGAGGAGGCACCGGGGAGCTGTTTTTT. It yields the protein CASSQVAGGGTGELFF.

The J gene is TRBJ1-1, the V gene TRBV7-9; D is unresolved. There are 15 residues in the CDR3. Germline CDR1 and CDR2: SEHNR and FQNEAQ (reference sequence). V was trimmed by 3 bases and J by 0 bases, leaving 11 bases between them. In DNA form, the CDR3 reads TGTGCCAGCAGCTTTGGGCAGACCTTGAACACTGAAGCTTTCTTT. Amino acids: CASSFGQTLNTEAFF.

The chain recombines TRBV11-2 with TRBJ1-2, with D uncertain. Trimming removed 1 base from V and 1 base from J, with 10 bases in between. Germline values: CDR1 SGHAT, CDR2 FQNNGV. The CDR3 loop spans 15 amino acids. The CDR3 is CASSLVEGVNYGYTF. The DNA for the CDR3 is TGTGCCAGCAGCTTAGTCGAGGGAGTTAACTATGGCTACACCTTC.

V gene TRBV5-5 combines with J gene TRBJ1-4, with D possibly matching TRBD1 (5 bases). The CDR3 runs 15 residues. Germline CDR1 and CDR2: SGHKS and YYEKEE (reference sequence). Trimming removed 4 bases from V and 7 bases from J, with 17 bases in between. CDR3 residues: CASSPRGAGSEKLFF. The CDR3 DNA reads TGTGCCAGCAGCCCACGCGGCGCAGGGAGTGAAAAACTGTTTTTT.

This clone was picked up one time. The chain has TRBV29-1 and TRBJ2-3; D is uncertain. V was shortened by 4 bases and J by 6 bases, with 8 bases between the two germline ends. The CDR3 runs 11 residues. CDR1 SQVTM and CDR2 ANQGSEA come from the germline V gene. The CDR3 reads CSVANKDTQYF. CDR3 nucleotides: TGCAGCGTTGCCAACAAGGATACGCAGTATTTT.

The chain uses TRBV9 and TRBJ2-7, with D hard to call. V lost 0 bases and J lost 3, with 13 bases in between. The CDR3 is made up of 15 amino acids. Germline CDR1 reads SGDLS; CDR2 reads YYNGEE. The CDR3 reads CASSVGASKGYEQYF. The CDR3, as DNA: TGTGCCAGCAGCGTAGGAGCCTCCAAGGGCTACGAGCAGTACTTC. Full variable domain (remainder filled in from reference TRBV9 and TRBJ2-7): DSGVTQTPKHLITATGQRVTLRCSPRSGDLSVYWYQQSLDQGLQFLIQYYNGEERAKGNILERFSAQQFPDLHSELNLSSLELGDSALYFCASSVGASKGYEQYFGPGTRLTVT.

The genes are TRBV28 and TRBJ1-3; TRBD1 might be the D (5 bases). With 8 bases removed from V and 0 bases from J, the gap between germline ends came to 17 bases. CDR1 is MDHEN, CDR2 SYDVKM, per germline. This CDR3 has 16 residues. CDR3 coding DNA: TGTGCCAGCTCCTGGGGCGTCCCTAGCTCTGGAAACACCATATATTTT. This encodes CASSWGVPSSGNTIYF.

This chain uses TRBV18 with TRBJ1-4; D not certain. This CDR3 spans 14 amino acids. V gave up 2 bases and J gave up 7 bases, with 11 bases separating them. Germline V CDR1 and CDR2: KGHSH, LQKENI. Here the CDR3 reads CASSPGEIGEKLFF. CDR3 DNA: TGTGCCAGCTCACCAGGGGAAATCGGTGAAAAACTGTTTTTT.

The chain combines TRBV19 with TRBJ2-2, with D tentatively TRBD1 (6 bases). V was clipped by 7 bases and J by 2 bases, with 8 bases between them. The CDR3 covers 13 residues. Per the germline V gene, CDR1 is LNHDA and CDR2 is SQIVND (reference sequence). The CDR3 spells CASKDRNTGELFF. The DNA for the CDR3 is TGTGCCAGTAAGGACAGAAACACCGGGGAGCTGTTTTTT.

The DNA of the CDR3 is TGTGCCAGCAGTTTCGTGGGGCGGATGAACACTGAAGCTTTCTTT. Protein: CASSFVGRMNTEAFF. The rearrangement links TRBV28 to TRBJ1-1; the D gene is possibly TRBD1 (5 bases). CDR1 and CDR2 from the germline V gene are MDHEN and SYDVKM. The V end lost 3 bases, the J end lost 0 bases, and 11 bases lay between the germline ends. The CDR3 runs to 15 residues.

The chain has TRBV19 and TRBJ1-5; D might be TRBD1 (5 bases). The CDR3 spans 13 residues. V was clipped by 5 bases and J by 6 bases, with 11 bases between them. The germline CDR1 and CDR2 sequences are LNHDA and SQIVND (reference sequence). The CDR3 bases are TGTGCCAGTAGTGTCAGGGACGCTCAGCCCCAGCATTTT. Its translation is CASSVRDAQPQHF.

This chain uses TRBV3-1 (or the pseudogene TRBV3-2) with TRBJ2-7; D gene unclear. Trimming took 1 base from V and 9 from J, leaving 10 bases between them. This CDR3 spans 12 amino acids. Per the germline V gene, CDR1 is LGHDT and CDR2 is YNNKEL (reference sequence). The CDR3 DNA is TGTGCCAGCAGCCAAGCTTCCTTAGGGCAGTACTTC. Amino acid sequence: CASSQASLGQYF.

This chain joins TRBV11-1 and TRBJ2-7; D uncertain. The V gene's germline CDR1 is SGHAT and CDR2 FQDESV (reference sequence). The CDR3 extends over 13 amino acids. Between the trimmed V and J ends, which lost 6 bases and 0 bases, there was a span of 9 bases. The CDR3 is CASSSTSSYEQYF. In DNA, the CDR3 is TGTGCCAGCAGTTCCACGAGCTCCTACGAGCAGTACTTC.

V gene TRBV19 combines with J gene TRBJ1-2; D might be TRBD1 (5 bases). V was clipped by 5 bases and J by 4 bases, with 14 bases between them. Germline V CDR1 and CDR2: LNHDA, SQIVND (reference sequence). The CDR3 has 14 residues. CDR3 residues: CASSYRPTTYGYTF. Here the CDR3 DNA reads TGTGCCAGTAGTTACAGGCCGACTACCTATGGCTACACCTTC. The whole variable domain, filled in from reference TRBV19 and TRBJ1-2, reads DGGITQSPKYLFRKEGQNVTLSCEQNLNHDAMYWYRQDPGQGLRLIYYSQIVNDFQKGDIAEGYSVSREKKESFPLTVTSAQKNPTAFYLCASSYRPTTYGYTFGSGTRLTVV.

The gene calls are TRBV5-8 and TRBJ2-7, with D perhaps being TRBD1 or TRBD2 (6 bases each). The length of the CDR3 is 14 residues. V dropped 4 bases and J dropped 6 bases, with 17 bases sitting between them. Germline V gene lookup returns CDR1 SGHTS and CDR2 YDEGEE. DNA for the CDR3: TGTGCCAGCAGCATACAGGGACTGGGCAGCGAGCAGTACTTC. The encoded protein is CASSIQGLGSEQYF. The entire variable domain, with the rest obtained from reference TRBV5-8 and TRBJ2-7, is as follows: EAGVTQSPTHLIKTRGQQATLRCSPISGHTSVYWYQQALGLGLQFLLWYDEGEERNRGNFPPRFSGRQFPNYSSELNVNALELEDSALYLCASSIQGLGSEQYFGPGTRLTVT.

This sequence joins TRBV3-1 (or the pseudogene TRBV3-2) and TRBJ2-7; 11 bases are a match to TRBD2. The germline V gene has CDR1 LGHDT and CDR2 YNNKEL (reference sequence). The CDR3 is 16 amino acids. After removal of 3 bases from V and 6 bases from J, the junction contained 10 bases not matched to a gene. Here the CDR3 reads CASSQMRASGGTEQYF. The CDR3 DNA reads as TGTGCCAGCAGCCAGATGCGGGCTAGCGGGGGGACCGAGCAGTACTTC.

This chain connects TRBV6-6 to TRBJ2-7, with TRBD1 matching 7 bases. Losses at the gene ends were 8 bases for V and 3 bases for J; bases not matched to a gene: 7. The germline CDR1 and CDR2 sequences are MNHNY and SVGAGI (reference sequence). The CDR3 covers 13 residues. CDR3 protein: CASPGTANYEQYF. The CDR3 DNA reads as TGTGCCAGCCCTGGGACAGCCAACTACGAGCAGTACTTC.

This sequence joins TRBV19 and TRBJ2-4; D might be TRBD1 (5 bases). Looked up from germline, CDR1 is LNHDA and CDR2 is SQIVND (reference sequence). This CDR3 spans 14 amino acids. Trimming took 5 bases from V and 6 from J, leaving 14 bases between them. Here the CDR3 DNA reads TGTGCCAGTAGTCCTGGGGCCCCGCCAAACATTCAGTACTTC. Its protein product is CASSPGAPPNIQYF.